The present T cell receptor (beta chain) was sequenced within a study of blood T cell repertoires in COVID-19. The wider study: The United States, Italy and Spain supplied acute and convalescent COVID-19 samples. Nucleic acid was either cDNA or gDNA, and it came from T cells, B-cell-depleted T cells, or PBMCs.

Authors' processing steps: For nucleated cells, counts were estimated from reference gene primer amplification. TCRdb keeps only in-frame clones here, not all; method: immunoSEQ multiplex PCR. The DNA gave D and trimming, while V, J and clone size come from that table. The sample contains under 150,000 clones, less than 90% of which appear only once. Per germline, CDR1 MNHNY and CDR2 SVGAGI (reference sequence). V was shortened by 10 bases and J by 4 bases, with 7 bases between the two germline ends. The CDR3 covers 10 residues. This receptor was taken from a man aged 60 to 69 with acute or convalescent COVID-19. The sequenced sample consisted of peripheral blood. V usage is TRBV6-6 and J usage is TRBJ1-1; maybe TRBD1 (5 bases). The CDR3 reads CATGGTEAFF. The DNA for the CDR3 is TGTGCCACCGGGGGCACTGAAGCTTTCTTT.